This is a list of T cell receptor beta chains from one sample in a study of T-cell reconstitution after alpha-beta-depleted transplantation in children. TCRdb reanalysed the PCR reads using MiXCR and keeps one entry per CDR3 protein. The profile shows 700,000 to 950,000 distinct CDR3 sequences, roughly 15% of them singletons. The sequencing used PBMCs, mostly from graft donor cells, collected 360 days after TCRalphabeta/CD19-depleted stem cell transplant. Receptors were obtained from a male patient between 5 and 17 years old who had a stem cell transplant for acute lymphoblastic leukemia, so the T cells may come from the graft donor. Both conserved end residues are part of each CDR3. Each record gives: D gene, clone size, J gene, CDR3 length, V gene, CDR3 protein, CDR3 DNA. A D gene is named only where the DNA matches it firmly. Rows give clone size only sometimes, using once, few, many, or a class for an expanded clone.

>TRBD2|.|TRBJ2-7|15|TRBV3-1
CASSQLPSGNYEQYF
TGTGCCAGCAGCCAATTGCCTAGCGGGAACTACGAGCAGTACTTC
>.|many|TRBJ2-7|18|TRBV21-1
CASTSLLRSGRGSYEQYF
TGTGCCAGCACCTCTCTTTTAAGGAGCGGGAGGGGCTCCTACGAGCAGTACTTC
>TRBD1|.|TRBJ1-1|17|TRBV12-3/TRBV12-4
CASSPREGQGMNTEAFF
TGTGCCAGCAGTCCAAGGGAGGGACAGGGAATGAACACTGAAGCTTTCTTT
>TRBD1|.|TRBJ1-5|16|TRBV6-4
CASSADRARANQPQHF
TGTGCCAGCAGTGCCGACAGGGCAAGGGCTAATCAGCCCCAGCATTTT
>TRBD2|.|TRBJ2-2|14|TRBV14
CASMREDDTGELFF
TGTGCCAGCATGCGGGAGGACGACACCGGGGAGCTGTTTTTT
>TRBD1|few|TRBJ1-2|15|TRBV19
CASSLDGQGAQGYTF
TGTGCCAGTAGTCTCGACGGACAGGGGGCTCAGGGCTACACCTTC
>TRBD2|.|TRBJ2-5|16|TRBV9
CASSDGLAGAGETQYF
TGTGCCAGCAGCGACGGACTAGCGGGAGCCGGTGAGACCCAGTACTTC
>.|.|TRBJ2-7|11|TRBV20-1
CSARRGTEQYF
TGCAGTGCTAGGCGGGGAACCGAGCAGTACTTC
>.|many|TRBJ1-1|14|TRBV5-1
CASSLPSGNTEAFF
TGCGCCAGCAGCTTGCCGTCGGGGAACACTGAAGCTTTCTTT
>TRBD1|.|TRBJ2-3|15|TRBV20-1
CSAAGTGVVPDTQYF
TGCAGTGCTGCCGGGACAGGGGTTGTCCCAGATACGCAGTATTTT
>TRBD2|many|TRBJ2-1|15|TRBV5-1
CASSSGGPSYNEQFF
TGCGCCAGCAGCTCGGGGGGTCCCTCCTACAATGAGCAGTTCTTC
>.|.|TRBJ2-5|12|TRBV2
CASAFIIGTQYF
TGTGCCAGCGCGTTTATCATCGGGACCCAGTACTTC
>TRBD1|few|TRBJ1-1|14|TRBV5-1
CASRERQGLTEAFF
TGCGCCAGCAGGGAGAGACAGGGTCTGACTGAAGCTTTCTTT
>.|.|TRBJ2-3|16|TRBV28
CASSVHLSSKGDTQYF
TGTGCCAGCAGTGTCCATCTATCGTCGAAAGGGGATACGCAGTATTTT
>.|.|TRBJ1-1|14|TRBV2
CASSEGQTNTEAFF
TGTGCCAGCAGTGAAGGGCAAACGAACACTGAAGCTTTCTTT
>.|few|TRBJ1-5|15|TRBV19
CASRLKQGYNQPQHF
TGTGCCAGTAGACTCAAACAGGGTTACAATCAGCCCCAGCATTTT